This T cell receptor (beta chain) was retrieved from a study of T cell responses to AZD1222 COVID-19 vaccine. Whole-study results and caveats: Spike-specific TCR breadth and depth went up after people got two AZD1222 doses. Nearly half of unique spike-specific TCRs reportedly avoided B.1.351 and B.1.1.7 mutated regions.

Assay: immunoSEQ multiplex PCR; the TCRdb copy retains only in-frame clones and omits some. This sample has 99,000 or so clones, with 86% found just once. The CDR3 covers 16 residues. Germline-derived CDR1 and CDR2 are MNHEY and SMNVEV (reference sequence). Trimming removed 7 bases at V and 0 bases at J, with 17 bases between. In regard to this clone: Its antigen remains unidentified.

The sample consisted of peripheral blood, taken 28 days after the second dose of the MenACWY control vaccine. The clonotype comes from an adult who received the MenACWY meningococcal vaccine as a control. This chain links TRBV27 with TRBJ2-3, with D tentatively TRBD2 (6 bases). In DNA form, the CDR3 reads TGTGCCAGCAATAGCGGTCCAACCTCTAGCACAGATACGCAGTATTTT. It specifies CASNSGPTSSTDTQYF.